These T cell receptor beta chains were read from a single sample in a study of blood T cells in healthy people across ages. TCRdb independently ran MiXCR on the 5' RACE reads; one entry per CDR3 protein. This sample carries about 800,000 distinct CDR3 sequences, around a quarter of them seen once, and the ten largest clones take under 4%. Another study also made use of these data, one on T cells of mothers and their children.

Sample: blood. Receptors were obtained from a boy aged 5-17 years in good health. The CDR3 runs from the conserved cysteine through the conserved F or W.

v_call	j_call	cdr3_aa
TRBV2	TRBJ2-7	CASSILGVTSREQYF
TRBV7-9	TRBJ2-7	CASSLGGAGGTYF
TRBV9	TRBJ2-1	CASSKLAELPNEQFF
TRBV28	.	CASSSPGTQSSYEQYF
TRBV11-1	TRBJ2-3	CASSVRDTQYF
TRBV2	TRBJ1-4	CASSEDGTLGKKLFF
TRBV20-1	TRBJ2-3	CSAKRASTDTQYF
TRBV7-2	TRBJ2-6	CASSSLFGRSGANVLTF
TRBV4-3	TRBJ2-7	CASSARQGYEQYF
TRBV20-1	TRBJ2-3	CSAREWTSADTQYF
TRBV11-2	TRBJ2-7	CASSFGARAPEQYF
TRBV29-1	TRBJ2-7	CSARGASPSYEQYF
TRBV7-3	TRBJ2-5	CASSSIAGEGTQYF
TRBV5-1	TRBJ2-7	CASSLDGVPEYEQYF
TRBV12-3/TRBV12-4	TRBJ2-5	CASSDRIETQYF
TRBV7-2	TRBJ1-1	CASSFPTDTLNTEAFF